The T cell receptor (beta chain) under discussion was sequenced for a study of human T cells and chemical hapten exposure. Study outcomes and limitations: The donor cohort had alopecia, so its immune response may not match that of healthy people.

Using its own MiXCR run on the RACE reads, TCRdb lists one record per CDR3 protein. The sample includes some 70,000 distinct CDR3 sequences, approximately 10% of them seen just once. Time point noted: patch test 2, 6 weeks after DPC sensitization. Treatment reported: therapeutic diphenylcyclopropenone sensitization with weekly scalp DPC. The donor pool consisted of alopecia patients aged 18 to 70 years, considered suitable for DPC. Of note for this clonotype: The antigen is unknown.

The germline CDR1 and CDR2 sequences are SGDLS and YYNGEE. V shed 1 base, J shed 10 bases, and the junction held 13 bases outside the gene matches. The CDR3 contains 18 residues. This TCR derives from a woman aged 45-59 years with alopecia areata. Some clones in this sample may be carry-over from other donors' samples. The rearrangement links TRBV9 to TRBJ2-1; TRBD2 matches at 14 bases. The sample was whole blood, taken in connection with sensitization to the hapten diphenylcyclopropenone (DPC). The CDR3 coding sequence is TGTGCCAGCAGCGTAAGGGGCACGGGACTAGCGGGAGTAGGCGAGCAGTTCTTC. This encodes CASSVRGTGLAGVGEQFF.